This T cell receptor (beta chain) came from a study of post-analysis software for immune sequencing data. Study summary: Progressive-relapsing, secondary progressive and relapsing-remitting multiple sclerosis were among the disease courses included. The study's findings and limits: Samples made in the same batch grouped tightly together by F measure. Diversity measured as normalized Chao1 was significantly lower in multiple sclerosis patients than in controls. Controls had lower frequencies than patients of 4 or 5 TRBV segments, which included TRBV5-6, TRBV5-1 and TRBV20-1.

This CDR3 is built from 18 residues. CDR1 is ENHRY, CDR2 SYGVKD, per germline. Trimming left V 1 base short and J 3 bases short, with 20 bases between. Unique molecular identifiers were carried by the TCR beta cDNA libraries. T cells, about 0.95 to 10 million of them, yielded 500,000 to 600,000 cDNA molecules. MiXCR, applied by TCRdb to the PCR reads, yields one record per CDR3 protein. The sample holds more than 350,000 distinct CDR3 sequences; 39% are singletons and the top ten take around 8%. To note about this clonotype: Its antigen is unidentified.

The sequenced material came from blood. This receptor was taken from a girl aged 2 to 10 with multiple sclerosis. The rearrangement uses TRBV10-3 and TRBJ2-3, with D perhaps matching TRBD1 (6 bases). CDR3 region: CAISEWGLHRDITDTQYF. The CDR3 DNA sequence: TGTGCCATCAGTGAGTGGGGGCTTCACAGGGATATAACAGATACGCAGTATTTT.